The 27 T cell receptor beta chains reported below all come from one sample, sequenced in a study of beta chain features in type 1 diabetes. The isolated RNA, all of it, was reverse transcribed, so expressed TCRB transcripts were what got sequenced. The protocol was immunoSEQ multiplex PCR, while the TCRdb copy is restricted to in-frame clones and leaves out a portion. The sample holds 250,000 to 300,000 clones, around an eighth seen once. General study points: Researchers report that Type 1 diabetes patients had moderately but significantly shorter TCRB CDR3s across all four CD4+ subsets.

Their specific antigens are unknown. The material sequenced was naive CD4+ T cells from blood. The receptors were gathered from a man aged 25-40 years with type 1 diabetes.

This clone was counted a few times. J is TRBJ1-5 and V is TRBV28; D is undetermined. The CDR3 totals 12 residues. The germline V gene encodes CDR1 MDHEN and CDR2 SYDVKM. Trimming cost V 6 bases and J 7 bases, with 10 bases left between them. The CDR3 region is CASSSGPQPQHF. The CDR3 DNA is TGTGCCAGCAGCTCTGGGCCGCAGCCCCAGCATTTT.

The V call is TRBV6-6, the J call TRBJ2-1; TRBD2 matches at 8 bases. Germline V gene lookup returns CDR1 MNHNY and CDR2 SVGAGI (reference sequence). The CDR3 runs to 15 residues. V lost 4 bases to trimming and J lost 8 bases; unmatched junction nucleotides: 10. CDR3 sequence (DNA): TGTGCCAGCAGTTCTAGACTAGCGCTAGGGGATGAGCAGTTCTTC. Its protein is CASSSRLALGDEQFF.

This clone appeared a few times. CDR3 sequence: CASSLLGQGSYEQYF. The CDR3 DNA reads TGTGCCAGCAGTTTACTGGGACAGGGGAGCTACGAGCAGTACTTC. The chain carries TRBV27 and TRBJ2-7; TRBD1 aligns across 10 bases. Trimming at V came to 2 bases and at J to 3 bases, leaving 4 bases not matched to a gene. This CDR3 contains 15 residues. From germline, CDR1 is MNHEY and CDR2 SMNVEV (reference sequence).

This clone was counted only a few times. This chain connects TRBV28 to TRBJ2-1; 8 nucleotides match TRBD1. The CDR3 runs to 15 residues. The germline V gene has CDR1 MDHEN and CDR2 SYDVKM. The ends lost 7 bases at V and 4 bases at J; junction bases unmatched: 9. CDR3 DNA: TGTGCCAGCAATTCAGGGGGCGAAGGGTACAATGAGCAGTTCTTC. Protein product: CASNSGGEGYNEQFF.

This rearrangement joins TRBV5-1 to TRBJ2-7, with D possibly matching TRBD1 (6 bases). V lost 3 bases, J lost 2 bases, and 15 bases lay in between. The CDR3 covers 15 residues. CDR1 and CDR2 from the germline V gene are SGHRS and YFSETQ. CDR3 bases: TGCGCCAGCAGCTCTGTCAGGGGATACCCCTACGAGCAGTACTTC. Protein sequence: CASSSVRGYPYEQYF.

The CDR3 bases are TGTGCCAGCAGTGCAGCGCCGGGACAGGGGTCGTACGAGCAGTACTTC. Protein product: CASSAAPGQGSYEQYF. The V call is TRBV28, the J call TRBJ2-7; 10 bases match TRBD1. CDR3 length: 16 residues. The germline gives CDR1 MDHEN, CDR2 SYDVKM. Trimming took 5 bases from V and 4 from J; bases not matched to a gene: 11.

The sample holds a few counts of this clone. The rearrangement links TRBV6-4 to TRBJ2-3; possible D gene TRBD2, 5 bases. The V gene's germline CDR1 is MRHNA and CDR2 SNTAGT. CDR3 size: 14 residues. V lost 2 bases to trimming and J lost 4 bases, with 10 bases between them. The CDR3 DNA reads TGTGCCAGCAGTGACGGAGGAGGTCCAGATACGCAGTATTTT. Protein sequence: CASSDGGGPDTQYF.

This clone was picked up a small number of times. The chain is built from TRBV7-2 and TRBJ2-5; D call uncertain. Germline loops: CDR1 SGHTA, CDR2 FQGNSA. Between the trimmed V and J ends, which lost 4 bases and 2 bases, there was a span of 11 bases. There are 14 residues in the CDR3. The DNA of the CDR3 is TGTGCCAGCAGCTCCACCGGTATACAAGAGACCCAGTACTTC. Translating gives CASSSTGIQETQYF.

The J gene is TRBJ1-2, the V gene TRBV2, with 7 bases fitting TRBD1. Germline loops: CDR1 SNHLY, CDR2 FYNNEI. V was pared by 4 bases and J by 8 bases, with 13 bases of the junction left unmatched. The CDR3 has 15 amino acids. In DNA form, the CDR3 reads TGTGCCAGCAGTGTCCCGACAGGGATTCTAGGAGGCTACACCTTC. It specifies CASSVPTGILGGYTF.

The chain recombines TRBV9 with TRBJ2-5, with TRBD1 identical over 7 bases. The CDR3 contains 14 residues. The V and J ends lost 4 bases and 9 bases, in that order; junction bases with no gene match: 12. The germline gives CDR1 SGDLS, CDR2 YYNGEE. CDR3 coding DNA: TGTGCCAGCAGCACTTGGACAGGCAGCGAGGCCCAGTACTTC. It is translated as CASSTWTGSEAQYF.

This chain uses TRBV18 with TRBJ2-7; 8 bases are shared with TRBD2. With V trimmed by 5 bases and J by 3 bases, 3 bases remained unmatched. This CDR3 contains 13 residues. From germline, CDR1 is KGHSH and CDR2 LQKENI. CDR3: CASSKTSDYEQYF. CDR3 nucleotides: TGTGCCAGCTCAAAGACTAGCGACTACGAGCAGTACTTC. The entire variable domain, with the rest obtained from reference TRBV18 and TRBJ2-7, is as follows: NAGVMQNPRHLVRRRGQEARLRCSPMKGHSHVYWYRQLPEEGLKFMVYLQKENIIDESGMPKERFSAEFPKEGPSILRIQQVVRGDSAAYFCASSKTSDYEQYFGPGTRLTVT.

The rearrangement links TRBV9 to TRBJ2-3; maybe TRBD2 (6 bases). The CDR3 extends over 15 amino acids. Per germline, CDR1 SGDLS and CDR2 YYNGEE. Trimming removed 3 bases from V and 2 bases from J, with 13 bases in between. DNA for the CDR3: TGTGCCAGCAGCGAGAGCGGGCAGGCCACAGATACGCAGTATTTT. It codes for CASSESGQATDTQYF.

The chain joins TRBV14 to TRBJ2-7; D is undetermined. Germline V lookup: CDR1 SGHDN, CDR2 FVKESK. The CDR3 has 14 residues. Trimming stripped 3 bases from V and 8 bases from J, with 17 bases between. Here the CDR3 DNA reads TGTGCCAGCAGCCAGGTGTTACAGAGACCCAAGCAGTACTTC. Translation: CASSQVLQRPKQYF.

This clone was picked up a small number of times. The chain is built from TRBV5-4 and TRBJ2-1; 10 positions agree with TRBD2. Germline V gives CDR1 SGHNT, CDR2 YYREEE (reference sequence). The CDR3 totals 16 residues. V was clipped by 0 bases and J by 3 bases; unmatched bases: 3. The CDR3 protein is CASSLDPSGSYNEQFF. The CDR3 nucleotides are TGTGCCAGCAGCTTGGATCCTAGCGGGAGCTACAATGAGCAGTTCTTC.

This clone was seen only a few times. The chain recombines TRBV28 with TRBJ1-2; D gene ambiguous. The CDR3 loop spans 16 amino acids. The V end lost 5 bases, the J end lost 2 bases, and 18 bases lay between the germline ends. Germline V gene sequence: CDR1 MDHEN, CDR2 SYDVKM. CDR3 sequence reads: CASSLLTDSGNYGYTF. The CDR3 coding sequence is TGTGCCAGCAGTCTACTGACGGACTCGGGGAACTATGGCTACACCTTC.

This clone was seen a few times. The chain employs TRBV18 and TRBJ2-1; TRBD1 matches 7 bases. Germline V gene sequence: CDR1 KGHSH, CDR2 LQKENI. V was clipped by 6 bases and J by 1 base; unmatched bases: 6. The length of the CDR3 is 15 residues. CDR3 region: CASSPTQGSYNEQFF. In DNA form, the CDR3 reads TGTGCCAGCTCCCCGACACAGGGGTCCTACAATGAGCAGTTCTTC. Together with reference TRBV18 and TRBJ2-1, the CDR3 gives the full variable domain: NAGVMQNPRHLVRRRGQEARLRCSPMKGHSHVYWYRQLPEEGLKFMVYLQKENIIDESGMPKERFSAEFPKEGPSILRIQQVVRGDSAAYFCASSPTQGSYNEQFFGPGTRLTVL.

This clone turned up a few times. The rearrangement joins TRBV27 to TRBJ2-3, with a weak D call TRBD2 (5 bases). The germline CDR1 and CDR2 sequences are MNHEY and SMNVEV (reference sequence). Trimming took off 4 bases at V and 6 bases at J, with 17 bases between the two ends. The CDR3 is made up of 15 amino acids. CDR3 residues: CASSSPRGPRDTQYF. The CDR3 DNA sequence: TGTGCCAGCAGTTCCCCAAGAGGGCCCAGGGATACGCAGTATTTT.

CDR3 region: CASSRPGAYNEQFF. The CDR3 DNA sequence: TGTGCCAGCAGCCGCCCAGGGGCTTACAATGAGCAGTTCTTC. This rearrangement joins TRBV27 to TRBJ2-1; D perhaps matches TRBD1 (6 bases). The germline V and J ends were trimmed by 6 bases and 4 bases, with 13 bases remaining between them. Germline-derived CDR1 and CDR2 are MNHEY and SMNVEV (reference sequence). The length of the CDR3 is 14 residues.

This clone was seen only a few times. The chain links TRBV2 to TRBJ2-1; 7 bases align to TRBD2. Germline assignment: CDR1 SNHLY and CDR2 FYNNEI. The CDR3 covers 15 residues. Losses at the gene ends were 4 bases for V and 0 bases for J; bases not matched to a gene: 3. Written as DNA, the CDR3 is TGTGCCAGCAGTGGACGCGGGAGCTCCTACAATGAGCAGTTCTTC. Protein: CASSGRGSSYNEQFF.

This clone showed up just a few times. The chain links TRBV28 to TRBJ2-2; D perhaps matches TRBD1 (7 bases). This CDR3 spans 14 amino acids. V dropped 5 bases and J dropped 4 bases, with 11 bases sitting between them. Germline CDR1 and CDR2: MDHEN and SYDVKM. The CDR3 is CASSQGGSTGELFF. Here the CDR3 DNA reads TGTGCCAGCAGTCAGGGGGGATCCACCGGGGAGCTGTTTTTT.

This clone was seen a few times. This chain joins TRBV5-4 and TRBJ2-3; 9 positions agree with TRBD1. Looked up from germline, CDR1 is SGHNT and CDR2 is YYREEE (reference sequence). V lost 4 bases, J lost 4 bases, and 1 base stayed unmatched. CDR3 size: 13 residues. Here the CDR3 reads CASSGTGPDTQYF. CDR3 coding DNA: TGTGCCAGCAGCGGGACAGGGCCAGATACGCAGTATTTT.

This clone was observed a few times. The chain has TRBV5-6 and TRBJ2-7; 7 bases agree with TRBD2. V lost 4 bases and J lost 7; bases outside the gene matches: 5. Germline loops: CDR1 SGHDT, CDR2 YYEEEE. This CDR3 contains 12 residues. The CDR3 reads CASSARGGEQYF. The CDR3 region has the DNA TGTGCCAGCAGCGCGCGGGGAGGGGAGCAGTACTTC. Drawing the rest from reference TRBV5-6 and TRBJ2-7, the complete variable domain is DAGVTQSPTHLIKTRGQQVTLRCSPKSGHDTVSWYQQALGQGPQFIFQYYEEEERQRGNFPDRFSGHQFPNYSSELNVNALLLGDSALYLCASSARGGEQYFGPGTRLTVT.

The CDR3 DNA reads TGTGCCAGCATCCCCCGCCTGGGGGCCTTGGGGGAGCAGTACTTC. It yields the protein CASIPRLGALGEQYF. This chain connects TRBV7-9 to TRBJ2-7; the D gene is possibly TRBD1 (6 bases). Deletions cut 7 bases from V and 7 bases from J, with 23 bases between. The CDR3 sequence is 15 residues long. Germline V gene sequence: CDR1 SEHNR, CDR2 FQNEAQ (reference sequence). The full variable domain, rest sourced from reference TRBV7-9 and TRBJ2-7, is DTGVSQNPRHKITKRGQNVTFRCDPISEHNRLYWYRQTLGQGPEFLTYFQNEAQLEKSRLLSDRFSAERPKGSFSTLEIQRTEQGDSAMYLCASIPRLGALGEQYFGPGTRLTVT.

The chain uses TRBV29-1 and TRBJ2-2; 14 bases fit TRBD2. The CDR3 covers 16 residues. CDR1 SQVTM and CDR2 ANQGSEA come from the germline V gene. J lost 7 bases, V lost 4 bases, and 8 bases had no gene match. CDR3 loop: CSVVRGTSGSDGELFF. The CDR3 DNA reads as TGCAGCGTTGTCCGGGGGACTAGCGGGAGTGACGGGGAGCTGTTTTTT.

This clone was seen a handful of times. The genes are TRBV20-1 and TRBJ2-3; D is possibly TRBD2 (5 bases). Germline CDR1 DFQATT, CDR2 SNEGSKA (reference sequence). The CDR3 totals 11 residues. The V end lost 5 bases, the J end lost 9 bases, and 12 bases lay between the germline ends. CDR3 DNA sequence: TGCAGTGCTGTAGGCCCGGGGACGCAGTATTTT. It codes for CSAVGPGTQYF.

This clone has more than one count but fewer than ten. The V call is TRBV5-1, the J call TRBJ2-7; TRBD2 is a possible D gene (7 bases). CDR1 and CDR2 (germline): SGHRS, YFSETQ. Trimming cost V 1 base and J 4 bases, with 12 bases left between them. This CDR3 is 14 amino acids long. CDR3 coding DNA: TGCGCCAGCAGCTTGCGGGGGGCAGGGTACGAGCAGTACTTC. It codes for CASSLRGAGYEQYF.

This clone came up a few times. V is TRBV6-5 and J is TRBJ2-7; 7 bases align to TRBD2. In germline, CDR1 is MNHEY, CDR2 SVGAGI. With 2 bases clipped from V and 2 bases from J, the junction kept 6 bases outside the gene matches. This CDR3 is 15 amino acids long. The CDR3 bases are TGTGCCAGCAGTTACGTGTCGGGAGGACCCTACGAGCAGTACTTC. It is translated as CASSYVSGGPYEQYF.